Presented here are 3 T cell receptor beta chains from one specimen sequenced in a study of T-cell reconstitution after alpha-beta-depleted transplantation in children. During its preparation, the TCRbeta library received unique molecular identifiers. TCRdb called the PCR reads again in MiXCR, with one record for every CDR3 protein. Of some 500,000 distinct CDR3 sequences in the sample, approximately 30% were seen once. Sample: PBMCs from the stem cell graft donor, taken from the stem cell graft. These TCRs come from a human donor who donated a stem cell graft to a child with aplastic anemia.

This clonotype appeared a few times. This chain joins TRBV7-9 and TRBJ1-1, with TRBD1 matching over 9 bases. CDR3 length: 14 residues. After removal of 4 bases from V and 4 bases from J, the junction contained 4 bases not matched to a gene. Germline values: CDR1 SEHNR, CDR2 FQNEAQ (reference sequence). The CDR3 nucleotides read TGTGCCAGCAGCTATACGGACAGGGGCACTGAAGCTTTCTTT. Protein: CASSYTDRGTEAFF.

V and J are TRBV20-1 and TRBJ2-7, with D hard to call. CDR3 size: 12 residues. Germline V lookup: CDR1 DFQATT, CDR2 SNEGSKA (reference sequence). V was clipped by 6 bases and J by 7 bases, with 16 bases between them. CDR3 DNA: TGCAGTGCCAGGCTAACGGCGCGGGAGCAGTACTTC. Its translation: CSARLTAREQYF.

V gene TRBV7-8 combines with J gene TRBJ2-7; D is perhaps TRBD1 or TRBD2 (6 bases each). CDR3 length equals 14 residues. Trimming removed 1 base at V and 7 bases at J, with 14 bases between. Per germline, CDR1 SGHVS and CDR2 FQNEAQ. The CDR3 here is CASSLGREGGEQYV. CDR3 nucleotide sequence: TGTGCCAGCAGCTTAGGTAGAGAGGGGGGTGAGCAGTACGTC.